Sequencing of this T cell receptor beta chain was carried out in a study of blood T cell repertoires in COVID-19. Study at large: Acute and convalescent COVID-19 specimens originated in the United States, Italy and Spain. PBMCs, B-cell-depleted T cells, or T cells provided the cDNA or gDNA that made up the material.

The authors' processing: Counts of nucleated cells, estimated from reference gene primer amplification, were obtained. The table came from immunoSEQ multiplex PCR; TCRdb's copy has only in-frame clones and leaves some out. D and trimming were read from the DNA, whereas the V and J calls and clone size are those reported in that table. The sample includes about 260,000 clones, around nine tenths of them seen just once. The CDR3 sequence is 15 residues long. Germline CDR1 reads MNHNY; CDR2 reads SVGAGI (reference sequence). V lost 4 bases to trimming and J lost 1 base; unmatched junction nucleotides: 5.

The V and J genes are TRBV6-6 and TRBJ2-7; 9 bases fit TRBD1. The source is a young man with active or convalescent COVID-19. Sequencing was performed on peripheral blood. The CDR3 coding sequence is TGTGCCAGCAGTTCGGGACAGGGATTATCCTACGAGCAGTACTTC. Translation gives CASSSGQGLSYEQYF.